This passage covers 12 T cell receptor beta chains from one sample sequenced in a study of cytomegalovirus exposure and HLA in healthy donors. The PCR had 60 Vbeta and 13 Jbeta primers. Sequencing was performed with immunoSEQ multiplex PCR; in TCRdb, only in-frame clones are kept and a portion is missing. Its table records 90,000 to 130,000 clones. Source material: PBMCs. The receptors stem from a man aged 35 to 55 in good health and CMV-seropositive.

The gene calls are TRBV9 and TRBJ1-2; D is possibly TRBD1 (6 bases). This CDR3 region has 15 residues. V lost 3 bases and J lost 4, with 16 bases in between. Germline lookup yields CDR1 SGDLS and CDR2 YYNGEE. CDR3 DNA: TGTGCCAGCAGCGCCCAGACAGGTGATTCCTATGGCTACACCTTC. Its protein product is CASSAQTGDSYGYTF. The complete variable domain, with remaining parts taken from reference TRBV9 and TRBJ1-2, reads DSGVTQTPKHLITATGQRVTLRCSPRSGDLSVYWYQQSLDQGLQFLIQYYNGEERAKGNILERFSAQQFPDLHSELNLSSLELGDSALYFCASSAQTGDSYGYTFGSGTRLTVV.

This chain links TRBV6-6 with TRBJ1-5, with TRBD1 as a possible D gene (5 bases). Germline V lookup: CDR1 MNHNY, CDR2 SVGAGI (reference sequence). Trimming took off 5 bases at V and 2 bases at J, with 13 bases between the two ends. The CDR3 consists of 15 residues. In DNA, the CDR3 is TGTGCCAGCAGTGCAAGGGGCGGGGGCAATCAGCCCCAGCATTTT. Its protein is CASSARGGGNQPQHF.

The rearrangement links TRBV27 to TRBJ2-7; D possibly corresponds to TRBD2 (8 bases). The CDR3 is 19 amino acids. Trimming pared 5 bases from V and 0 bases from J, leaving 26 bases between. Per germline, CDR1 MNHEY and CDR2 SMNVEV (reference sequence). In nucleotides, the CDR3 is TGTGCCAGCAGTCCAATGACAGGGTTGCCGGGACTAGGCTCCTACGAGCAGTACTTC. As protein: CASSPMTGLPGLGSYEQYF.

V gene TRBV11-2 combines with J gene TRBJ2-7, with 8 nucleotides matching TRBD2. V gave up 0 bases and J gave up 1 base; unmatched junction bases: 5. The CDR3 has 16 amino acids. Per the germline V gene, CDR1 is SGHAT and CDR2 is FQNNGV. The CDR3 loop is CASSLEYGGGSYEQYF. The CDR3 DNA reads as TGTGCCAGCAGCTTAGAGTACGGCGGGGGGTCCTACGAGCAGTACTTC.

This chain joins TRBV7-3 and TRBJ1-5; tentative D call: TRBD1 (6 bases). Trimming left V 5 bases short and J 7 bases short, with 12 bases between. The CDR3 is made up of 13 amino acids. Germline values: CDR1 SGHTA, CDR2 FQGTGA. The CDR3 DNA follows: TGTGCCAGCAGCGTAGGGGGGGACCAGCCCCAGCATTTT. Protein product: CASSVGGDQPQHF.

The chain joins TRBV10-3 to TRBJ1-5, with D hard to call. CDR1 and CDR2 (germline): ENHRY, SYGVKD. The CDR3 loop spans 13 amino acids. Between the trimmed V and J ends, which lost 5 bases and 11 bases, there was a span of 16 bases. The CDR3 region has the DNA TGTGCCATCAGTCGGGATCCCGGCGGGACCCAGCATTTT. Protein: CAISRDPGGTQHF.

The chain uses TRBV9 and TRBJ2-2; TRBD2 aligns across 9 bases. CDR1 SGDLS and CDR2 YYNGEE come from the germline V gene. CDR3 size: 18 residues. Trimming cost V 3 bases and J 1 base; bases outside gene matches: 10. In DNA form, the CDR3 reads TGTGCCAGCAGCGCCAGCCCACTAGCGGGTCTGAACACCGGGGAGCTGTTTTTT. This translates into CASSASPLAGLNTGELFF.

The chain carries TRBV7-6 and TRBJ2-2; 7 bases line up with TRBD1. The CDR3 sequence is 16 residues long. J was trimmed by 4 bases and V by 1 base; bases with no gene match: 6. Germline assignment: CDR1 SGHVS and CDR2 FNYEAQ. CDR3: CASSLVIGGATGELFF. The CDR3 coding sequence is TGTGCCAGCAGCTTAGTCATAGGGGGCGCCACCGGGGAGCTGTTTTTT.

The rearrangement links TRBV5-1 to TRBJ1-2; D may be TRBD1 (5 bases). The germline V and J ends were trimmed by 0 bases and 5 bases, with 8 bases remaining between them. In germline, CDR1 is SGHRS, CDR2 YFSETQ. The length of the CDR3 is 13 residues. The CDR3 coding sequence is TGCGCCAGCAGCTTGGAGGGGTGGTATGGCTACACCTTC. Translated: CASSLEGWYGYTF.

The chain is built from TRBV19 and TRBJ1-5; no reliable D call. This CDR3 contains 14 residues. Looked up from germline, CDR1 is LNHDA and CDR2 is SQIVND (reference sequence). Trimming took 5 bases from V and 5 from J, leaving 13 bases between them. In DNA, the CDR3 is TGTGCCAGTAGTCATCGGGGTGAGGATCAGCCCCAGCATTTT. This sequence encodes CASSHRGEDQPQHF.

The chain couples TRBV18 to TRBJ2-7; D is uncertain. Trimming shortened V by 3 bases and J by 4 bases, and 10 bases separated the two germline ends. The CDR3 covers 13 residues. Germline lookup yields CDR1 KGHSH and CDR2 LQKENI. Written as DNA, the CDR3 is TGTGCCAGCTCACCCCTGGCCTGGTACGAGCAGTACTTC. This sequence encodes CASSPLAWYEQYF.

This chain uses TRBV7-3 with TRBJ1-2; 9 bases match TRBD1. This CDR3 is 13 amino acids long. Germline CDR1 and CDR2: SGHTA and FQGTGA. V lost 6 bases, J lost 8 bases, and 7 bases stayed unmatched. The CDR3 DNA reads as TGTGCCAGCAGTCCCGGGACAGGGCTCGGCTACACCTTC. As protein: CASSPGTGLGYTF.